One and the same sample provided the 29 T cell receptor beta chains below, sequenced in a study of regulatory T cells in long-lasting Graves disease. Specified time point: newly diagnosed GD, antithyroid drugs for less than 3 months. Extracted PBMC RNA gave rise to the TCR library. CDR3-region Arm-PCR and iRepertoire HTBI primers produced the TCR beta libraries. TCRdb reprocessed the multiplex PCR reads via MiXCR and lists one record per CDR3 protein. Found here are around 420,000 distinct CDR3 sequences, approximately 15% of them singletons; the top ten hold about 7.8%. The data also belong to a second study, concerning T cells in Graves' hyperthyroidism and ophthalmopathy.

The material was peripheral blood mononuclear cells (PBMCs), obtained at new diagnosis, from a patient treated with antithyroid drugs. All receptors come from a woman aged 40 to 49 with Graves disease.

Only a few counts were recorded for this clonotype. This sequence joins TRBV10-3 and TRBJ2-2; tentatively, D is TRBD2 (6 bases). The ends were cut back, 4 bases at V and 4 bases at J, with 13 bases in the middle. CDR1 ENHRY and CDR2 SYGVKD come from the germline V gene. This CDR3 contains 15 residues. The CDR3 region has the DNA TGTGCCATCAGTGCGGTAGGGAGGTTCACCGGGGAGCTGTTTTTT. Its protein is CAISAVGRFTGELFF.

The table lists this clonotype with many counts. This chain links TRBV24-1 with TRBJ2-1, with unresolved D. Looked up from germline, CDR1 is KGHDR and CDR2 is SFDVKD. The CDR3 spans 11 residues. V dropped 9 bases and J dropped 4 bases, with 6 bases sitting between them. This CDR3 is CATSAYNEQFF. CDR3 sequence (DNA): TGTGCCACCTCGGCTTACAATGAGCAGTTCTTC.

This clonotype was counted many times. This rearrangement joins TRBV10-3 to TRBJ1-2, with no clear D. The V gene's germline CDR1 is ENHRY and CDR2 SYGVKD. V was shortened by 0 bases and J by 4 bases, with 12 bases between the two germline ends. The CDR3 has 15 amino acids. CDR3 DNA: TGTGCCATCAGTGAGTCGAATGGGGTTACCTATGGCTACACCTTC. Translated: CAISESNGVTYGYTF.

The genes are TRBV11-1 and TRBJ2-3; no definite D call. This CDR3 comprises 14 residues. CDR1 SGHAT and CDR2 FQDESV come from the germline V gene (reference sequence). V shed 3 bases and J shed 2 bases, with 9 bases lying between them. CDR3 nucleotides: TGTGCCAGCAGCTTTTACAGCCCCACAGATACGCAGTATTTT. Translation: CASSFYSPTDTQYF.

This clonotype was detected only a few times. The chain is built from TRBV4-1 and TRBJ2-6; possibly TRBD1 for D (5 bases). With 1 base removed from V and 2 bases from J, the gap between germline ends came to 9 bases. CDR1 and CDR2 (germline): MGHRA, YSYEKL. The CDR3 loop spans 16 amino acids. The CDR3 DNA sequence: TGCGCCAGCAGCCAAGTGTTGACAGCTGGGGCCAACGTCCTGACTTTC. It codes for CASSQVLTAGANVLTF.

The table lists this clonotype with many counts. This rearrangement joins TRBV20-1 to TRBJ2-3, with TRBD2 identical over 14 bases. The CDR3 consists of 16 residues. The germline CDR1 and CDR2 sequences are DFQATT and SNEGSKA (reference sequence). The V segment lost 7 bases and the J segment 1 base; nucleotides outside the gene matches: 7. The CDR3 region is CSVGTSGSRGTDTQYF. In DNA form, the CDR3 reads TGCAGTGTTGGGACTAGCGGGAGCCGAGGCACAGATACGCAGTATTTT.

The sample holds many counts of this clonotype. The rearrangement links TRBV6-1 to TRBJ1-3, with D unclear. The CDR3 is 14 residues long. CDR1 is MNHNS, CDR2 SASEGT, per germline. V lost 5 bases, J lost 4 bases, and 12 bases lay in between. The CDR3 DNA reads as TGTGCCAGCAGTCCTACCGGCGAAGGAAACACCATATATTTT. Encoded protein: CASSPTGEGNTIYF.

This chain joins TRBV3-1 and TRBJ2-7, with D tentatively TRBD1 (6 bases). V was pared by 3 bases and J by 4 bases, with 7 bases between. The germline V gene encodes CDR1 LGHDT and CDR2 YNNKEL (reference sequence). CDR3 length equals 12 residues. CDR3 residues: CASSHRGYEQYV. CDR3 DNA: TGTGCCAGCAGCCACAGGGGATACGAGCAGTACGTC.

There are many counts of this clonotype. V and J are TRBV9 and TRBJ1-6; no firm D call. Deletions cut 5 bases from V and 7 bases from J, with 16 bases between. This CDR3 region has 15 residues. Germline V CDR1 and CDR2: SGDLS, YYNGEE. CDR3 nucleotide sequence: TGTGCCAGCAGTCCCAGTGTACAGACGAATTCACCCCTCCACTTT. Protein sequence: CASSPSVQTNSPLHF.

This clonotype was observed a few times. The J gene is TRBJ2-1, the V gene TRBV9; TRBD2 agrees at 8 bases. CDR1 is SGDLS, CDR2 YYNGEE, per germline. The junction had 8 bases not matched to a gene; V was cut back by 0 bases and J by 9 bases. CDR3 length: 15 residues. In nucleotides, the CDR3 is TGTGCCAGCAGCGTAGTTACGGGAGGGCGCAGTGAGCAGTTCTTC. This gives the protein CASSVVTGGRSEQFF.

The J gene is TRBJ1-2, the V gene TRBV3-1, with no clear D. V shed 1 base and J shed 3 bases, with 15 bases lying between them. Per germline, CDR1 LGHDT and CDR2 YNNKEL (reference sequence). CDR3 length equals 16 residues. The CDR3 DNA follows: TGTGCCAGCAGCCAAGCCCTCTTCTCGGTGGACTATGGCTACACCTTC. Its protein is CASSQALFSVDYGYTF.

The gene calls are TRBV7-2 and TRBJ2-2, with TRBD2 identical over 7 bases. CDR3 length equals 15 residues. Germline V gene sequence: CDR1 SGHTA, CDR2 FQGNSA. The junction had 8 bases not matched to a gene; V was cut back by 6 bases and J by 4 bases. The DNA of the CDR3 is TGTGCCAGCAGAGAAGCGGGACCAACCACCGGGGAGCTGTTTTTT. The encoded protein is CASREAGPTTGELFF.

V is TRBV18 and J is TRBJ2-2; D gene unclear. Deletions cut 3 bases from V and 3 bases from J, with 11 bases between. The CDR3 is 15 residues long. The V gene's germline CDR1 is KGHSH and CDR2 LQKENI. CDR3 in amino acids: CASSPSQEYTGELFF. The CDR3 DNA is TGTGCCAGCTCACCCAGTCAGGAGTACACCGGGGAGCTGTTTTTT.

V and J are TRBV20-1 and TRBJ2-1, with a tentative D call TRBD2 (7 bases). Trimming took off 3 bases at V and 8 bases at J, with 23 bases between the two ends. Germline V gene lookup returns CDR1 DFQATT and CDR2 SNEGSKA (reference sequence). The CDR3 loop spans 16 amino acids. In DNA, the CDR3 is TGCAGTGCTAGGGGGGGGGGGCCATCCCTCTTCCATGAGCAGTTCTTC. Protein sequence: CSARGGGPSLFHEQFF.

This clonotype was picked up many times. This sequence joins TRBV20-1 and TRBJ2-7; 8 bases line up with TRBD2. V lost 1 base, J lost 5 bases, and 10 bases stayed unmatched. The V gene's germline CDR1 is DFQATT and CDR2 SNEGSKA (reference sequence). The CDR3 length is 15 residues. CDR3 nucleotides: TGCAGTGCTAGAGTTAGCGGGGCCTTATCACACGAGCAGTACTTC. As protein: CSARVSGALSHEQYF.

This clonotype was recorded a few times. The chain combines TRBV12-3 or TRBV12-4 with TRBJ2-7; the match to TRBD1 covers 10 bases. V was clipped by 5 bases and J by 3 bases; unmatched bases: 7. The CDR3 contains 15 residues. The DNA for the CDR3 is TGTGCCAGCAGTACGACCGGGACAGGGGTCTACGAGCAGTACTTC. As protein: CASSTTGTGVYEQYF.

This clonotype has ten or more counts. The chain couples TRBV5-5 to TRBJ1-4, with unresolved D. V lost 3 bases and J 7 bases, leaving 10 bases between the germline ends. Germline CDR1 reads SGHKS; CDR2 reads YYEKEE (reference sequence). The CDR3 spans 13 residues. The CDR3 nucleotides read TGTGCCAGCAGCTACAACACGGTTGAAAAACTGTTTTTT. It is translated as CASSYNTVEKLFF.

Note on this clonotype: Being one base from a much bigger clone, this may be a read error. The rearrangement links TRBV12-3 or TRBV12-4 to TRBJ2-2, with D possibly TRBD1 on 5 matching bases. CDR3 length: 15 amino acids. The V and J ends lost 0 bases and 5 bases respectively, with 10 bases between them. CDR3 in amino acids: CASSLAGALTGELFF. CDR3 DNA: TGTGCCAGCAGTTTAGCAGGGGCTTTGACCGGGGAGCTGTTTTTT.

Ten or more counts support this clonotype. The rearrangement joins TRBV7-2 to TRBJ2-4; 11 bases fit TRBD1. V trimming: 4 bases; J trimming: 1 base; junction bases outside the gene matches: 3. The CDR3 extends over 16 amino acids. CDR1 is SGHTA and CDR2 is FQGNSA in the germline V gene. CDR3 nucleotides: TGTGCCAGCAGCTACCGGGACAGGGGGGCCAAAAACATTCAGTACTTC. Its protein is CASSYRDRGAKNIQYF.

This clonotype came up many times. V and J are TRBV9 and TRBJ1-1; D gene uncertain. The CDR3 is 13 residues long. V was pared by 4 bases and J by 1 base, with 8 bases between. Looked up from germline, CDR1 is SGDLS and CDR2 is YYNGEE. CDR3 sequence (DNA): TGTGCCAGCAGCCCTCATTGGAACACTGAAGCTTTCTTT. Encoded protein: CASSPHWNTEAFF.

This clonotype was observed at least ten times. V and J are TRBV7-9 and TRBJ2-1, with TRBD2 identical over 10 bases. CDR1 SEHNR and CDR2 FQNEAQ come from the germline V gene (reference sequence). This CDR3 has 17 amino acids. Trimming at V came to 2 bases and at J to 5 bases, leaving 9 bases not matched to a gene. The CDR3 sequence: CASSLLWLAGGNNEQFF. CDR3 DNA sequence: TGTGCCAGCAGCTTATTATGGTTAGCGGGAGGAAACAATGAGCAGTTCTTC. The complete variable domain, with remaining parts taken from reference TRBV7-9 and TRBJ2-1, reads DTGVSQNPRHKITKRGQNVTFRCDPISEHNRLYWYRQTLGQGPEFLTYFQNEAQLEKSRLLSDRFSAERPKGSFSTLEIQRTEQGDSAMYLCASSLLWLAGGNNEQFFGPGTRLTVL.

This clonotype was picked up a small number of times. The chain is built from TRBV19 and TRBJ2-6; the D is unclear. CDR1 and CDR2 (germline): LNHDA, SQIVND (reference sequence). Trimming took 4 bases from V and 5 from J, leaving 9 bases between them. The CDR3 is made up of 14 amino acids. CDR3 in amino acids: CASSSKERANVLTF. The CDR3 DNA reads as TGTGCCAGTAGTAGTAAAGAGAGGGCCAACGTCCTGACTTTC. Variable domain in full (rest from reference TRBV19 and TRBJ2-6): DGGITQSPKYLFRKEGQNVTLSCEQNLNHDAMYWYRQDPGQGLRLIYYSQIVNDFQKGDIAEGYSVSREKKESFPLTVTSAQKNPTAFYLCASSSKERANVLTFGAGSRLTVL.

The chain recombines TRBV19 with TRBJ2-1; TRBD2 is a possible D gene (6 bases). Trimming pared 5 bases from V and 3 bases from J, leaving 17 bases between. The germline V gene encodes CDR1 LNHDA and CDR2 SQIVND (reference sequence). The CDR3 loop spans 16 amino acids. This chain's CDR3 is CASSPPLRGIYNEQFF. The CDR3 region has the DNA TGTGCCAGTAGTCCCCCCCTACGCGGGATCTACAATGAGCAGTTCTTC.

This clonotype was counted at least ten times. In nucleotides, the CDR3 is TGTGCCAGCAGCGAGACGGACACCGGGGAGCTGTTTTTT. Translating gives CASSETDTGELFF. V is TRBV9 and J is TRBJ2-2; D is ambiguous. Trimming pared 3 bases from V and 3 bases from J, leaving 6 bases between. CDR1 is SGDLS, CDR2 YYNGEE, per germline. The CDR3 spans 13 residues.

The genes are TRBV18 and TRBJ1-2, with D possibly TRBD1 on 5 matching bases. This CDR3 region has 14 residues. Germline assignment: CDR1 KGHSH and CDR2 LQKENI. V dropped 1 base and J dropped 6 bases, with 12 bases sitting between them. CDR3 loop: CASSPQPGVDGYTF. The DNA of the CDR3 is TGTGCCAGCTCACCACAACCGGGGGTTGATGGCTACACCTTC.

This clonotype was found many times. V gene TRBV28 combines with J gene TRBJ1-2; weak D call: TRBD1 (6 bases). The ends were cut back, 5 bases at V and 7 bases at J, with 17 bases in the middle. The CDR3 sequence is 14 residues long. Germline CDR1 MDHEN, CDR2 SYDVKM. CDR3 bases: TGTGCCAGCAGTCAATATCAGGGGTGGGGTGGCTACACCTTC. This sequence encodes CASSQYQGWGGYTF.

This clonotype showed up many times. V is TRBV14 and J is TRBJ1-2; D not certain. The V gene's germline CDR1 is SGHDN and CDR2 FVKESK. Trimming cost V 1 base and J 8 bases, with 11 bases left between them. This CDR3 has 13 residues. The CDR3 sequence is CASSQARQLGYTF. In nucleotides, the CDR3 is TGTGCCAGCAGCCAAGCCCGGCAACTGGGCTACACCTTC.

The table lists this clonotype with many counts. The chain carries TRBV20-1 and TRBJ1-4; D gene unclear. The germline CDR1 and CDR2 sequences are DFQATT and SNEGSKA (reference sequence). The germline V and J ends were trimmed by 2 bases and 2 bases, with 15 bases remaining between them. CDR3 size: 16 residues. The CDR3 protein is CSARRLEEGTNEKLFF. The CDR3 DNA is TGCAGTGCTAGACGGCTCGAGGAGGGCACTAATGAAAAACTGTTTTTT.

This clonotype was seen many times. The V call is TRBV5-4, the J call TRBJ2-1; 11 bases fit TRBD2. With 0 bases clipped from V and 7 bases from J, the junction kept 3 bases outside the gene matches. The CDR3 contains 15 residues. Germline lookup yields CDR1 SGHNT and CDR2 YYREEE (reference sequence). The CDR3 protein is CASSLGLAGTNEQFF. The CDR3 bases are TGTGCCAGCAGCTTGGGACTAGCGGGAACAAATGAGCAGTTCTTC.